A few counts support the clone carrying this T cell receptor beta chain. Its antigen is currently unknown. Through a sample-barcoded 5' primer and a J-beta primer mix, a second PCR was run for roughly 7 to 11 cycles. TCRdb reprocessed the 5' RACE reads with MiXCR, giving one entry per CDR3 protein. This sample has some 1.5 million distinct CDR3 sequences, with roughly 43% found just once. The data stem from a study of blood T cells in healthy people across ages. Study conclusions and caveats: Diversity of TCR beta per million T cells declined in a roughly linear way with age.

Total RNA was isolated from each sample in quantities of at least 6 micrograms. This CDR3 is 16 amino acids long. The germline CDR1 and CDR2 sequences are MNHNY and SVGAGI (reference sequence). The ends were cut back, 0 bases at V and 11 bases at J, with 17 bases in the middle. The origin of this receptor is a woman under 30 in good health. V gene TRBV6-6 combines with J gene TRBJ1-6; unclear D gene. The sequenced sample consisted of blood. CDR3 loop: CASSYSTVEEVTPLHF. CDR3 DNA: TGTGCCAGCAGTTACTCAACCGTGGAAGAAGTGACACCCCTCCACTTT.